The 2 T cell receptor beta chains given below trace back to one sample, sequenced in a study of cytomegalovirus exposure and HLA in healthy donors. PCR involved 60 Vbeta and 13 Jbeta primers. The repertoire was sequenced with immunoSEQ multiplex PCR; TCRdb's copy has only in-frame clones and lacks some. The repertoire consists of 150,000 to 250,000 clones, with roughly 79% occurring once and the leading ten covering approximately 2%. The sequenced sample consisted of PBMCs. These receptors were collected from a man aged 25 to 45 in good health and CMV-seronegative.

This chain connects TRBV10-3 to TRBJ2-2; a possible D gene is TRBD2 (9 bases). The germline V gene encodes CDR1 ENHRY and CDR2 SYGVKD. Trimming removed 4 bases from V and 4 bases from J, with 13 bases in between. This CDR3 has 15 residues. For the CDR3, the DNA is TGTGCCATCAGTGCTAGCGGGACAGGCACCGGGGAGCTGTTTTTT. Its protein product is CAISASGTGTGELFF.

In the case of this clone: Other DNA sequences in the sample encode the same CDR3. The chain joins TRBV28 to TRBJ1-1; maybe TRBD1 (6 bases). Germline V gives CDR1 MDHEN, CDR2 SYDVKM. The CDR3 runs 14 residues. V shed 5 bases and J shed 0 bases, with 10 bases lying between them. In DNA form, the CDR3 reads TGTGCCAGCAGTCCAGGGGCGCTGAACACTGAAGCTTTCTTT. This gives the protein CASSPGALNTEAFF.